This T cell receptor (beta chain) derives from a study of blood T cell repertoires in COVID-19. Looking at the study overall: The cDNA or gDNA used as material had been derived from T cells, B-cell-depleted T cells, or PBMCs.

Ages ranged from roughly 18 to 100 years, with residence in about 23 US areas. Germline V CDR1 and CDR2: SGHAT, FQNNGV. Trimming removed 6 bases at V and 8 bases at J, with 19 bases between. The CDR3 has 15 residues. Per the original data handling: By means of reference gene primer amplification, nucleated cell counts were estimated. TCRdb's table, derived via immunoSEQ multiplex PCR, lists solely in-frame clones and lacks some. Clone size and the V and J calls come from that table; the DNA yielded D and trimming. The repertoire holds roughly 140,000 clones, with roughly 90% as singletons. Sequenced input: PBMCs or T cells enriched from blood (not recorded which). The receptor was isolated from a woman aged 25-40 years with acute COVID-19. This chain connects TRBV11-2 to TRBJ1-4, with D tentatively TRBD1 (6 bases). CDR3 DNA: TGTGCCAGCAGACGACCGGGGGGGCGTGGAGAAAAACTGTTTTTT. Translation: CASRRPGGRGEKLFF.